Listed below are T cell receptor beta chains from one sample, sequenced in a study of lymphopenia after photon versus proton radiotherapy. Profiling relied on immunoSEQ multiplex PCR, and the TCRdb table lists in-frame clones only, not all of them. The sample records more than 70,000 clones, more than 70% being singletons. The sequences come from peripheral blood, collected from a patient treated with proton-based radiotherapy. Receptor source: a man between 60 and 75 years old with pancreatic cancer. Both conserved end residues are part of each CDR3. The D gene is left open where the match is weak. Size is omitted from some rows. Given values are once, few, many or a class for expanded clones.

TRBD1 | TRBJ1-2 | TRBV18 | . | TGTGCCAGCTCACCACCGACGACAGGGGGCTATGGCTACACCTTC | CASSPPTTGGYGYTF
. | TRBJ2-7 | TRBV6-5 | medium-sized | TGTGCCAGCAGTTACGCTGGCGCAGGTTGGGTCGAGCAGTACTTC | CASSYAGAGWVEQYF
TRBD1 | TRBJ2-3 | TRBV6-5 | . | TGTGCCAGCAGCCCGGACAGGGTAGATACGCAGTATTTT | CASSPDRVDTQYF
. | TRBJ1-2 | TRBV6-5 | once | TGTGCCAGCAGTGAAGGATATGGCTACACCTTC | CASSEGYGYTF
. | TRBJ2-2 | TRBV4-1 | . | TGCGCCAGCAGCCAGTTACTAGGGGGCGGGGAGCTGTTTTTT | CASSQLLGGGELFF
TRBD1 | TRBJ1-1 | TRBV7-9 | . | TGTGCCAGCAGCAGACAGGGGGGGATAAACACTGAAGCTTTCTTT | CASSRQGGINTEAFF
. | TRBJ2-7 | TRBV5-1 | . | TGCGCCAGCAGCTATACTAACTCCTACGAGCAGTACTTC | CASSYTNSYEQYF
TRBD1 | TRBJ1-5 | TRBV6-5 | . | TGTGCCAGCAAGCCTCAGACAGGGACGGACCAGCCCCAGCATTTT | CASKPQTGTDQPQHF
. | TRBJ2-3 | TRBV25-1 | once | TGTGCCAGCGGTATCACAGATACGCAGTATTTT | CASGITDTQYF
TRBD2 | TRBJ2-7 | TRBV11-3 | . | TGTGCCAGCAGCTCAGACTTGTCTGCGGGAGGGCCCTACGAGCAGTACTTC | CASSSDLSAGGPYEQYF
TRBD1 | TRBJ2-7 | TRBV28 | . | TGTGCCAGCAGTCTGGGCGACAGGGCGTCACCACAGCAGTACTTC | CASSLGDRASPQQYF
. | TRBJ2-1 | TRBV29-1 | . | TGCAGCGTCGGACTGTTGAATGAGCAGTTCTTC | CSVGLLNEQFF
. | TRBJ2-4 | TRBV11-1 | . | TGTGCCAGCAGCTTAGCGGCCAAAAACATTCAGTACTTC | CASSLAAKNIQYF
. | TRBJ1-2 | TRBV9 | . | TGTGCCAGCAGCCAACGAACACAGGGCAATTATGGCTACACCTTC | CASSQRTQGNYGYTF
. | TRBJ2-2 | TRBV18 | . | TGTGCCAGCTCACCATTAGGCACCACCGGGGAGCTGTTTTTT | CASSPLGTTGELFF
. | TRBJ2-2 | TRBV5-6 | . | TGTGCCAGCAGCCTCGGGACACTTTACACCGGGGAGCTGTTTTTT | CASSLGTLYTGELFF
. | TRBJ2-3 | TRBV7-2 | . | TGTGCCAGCAGCTTCTCCGGGTCCTACACAGATACGCAGTATTTT | CASSFSGSYTDTQYF
TRBD2 | TRBJ2-7 | TRBV6-5 | . | TGTGCCAGCAGTTACAGGGGAGGGTTAGGCTACGAGCAGTACTTC | CASSYRGGLGYEQYF
. | TRBJ2-5 | TRBV6-6 | . | TGTGCCAGCAGACACCGGGACGAAGAGACCCAGTACTTC | CASRHRDEETQYF
TRBD1 | TRBJ2-3 | TRBV5-1 | . | TGCGCCAGCACCCTAAACGTGAGGGGGCCAGGCGGCACAGATACGCAGTATTTT | CASTLNVRGPGGTDTQYF
. | TRBJ2-2 | TRBV29-1 | . | TGCAGCGCCACGGGAGTGGGGGAGCTGTTTTTT | CSATGVGELFF
TRBD2 | TRBJ2-7 | TRBV28 | once | TGTGCCAGCAGTCCTGCGTGGGAAGCGGGAGTCTACGAGCAGTACTTC | CASSPAWEAGVYEQYF
TRBD2 | TRBJ2-1 | TRBV27 | . | TGTGCCAGCAGTCATGAACTAGCGGGCATCAATGAGCAGTTCTTC | CASSHELAGINEQFF
. | TRBJ2-2 | TRBV7-8 | . | TGTGCCAGCAGCTTAGCGGTCGGAGCCGAGGGCGGGGAGCTGTTTTTT | CASSLAVGAEGGELFF
TRBD1 | TRBJ2-2 | TRBV19 | once | TGTGCCAGTAGTCCGTACCCGGGACAGGGGGCCACCGGGGAGCTGTTTTTT | CASSPYPGQGATGELFF
. | TRBJ2-3 | TRBV13 | once | TGTGCCAGCAGCTCCGGGACTCGCAGCACAGATACGCAGTATTTT | CASSSGTRSTDTQYF
TRBD2 | TRBJ2-2 | TRBV5-6 | . | TGTGCCAGCAGCGGACTAGTGTCTCGCACCGGGGAGCTGTTTTTT | CASSGLVSRTGELFF
. | TRBJ1-2 | TRBV4-1 | . | TGCGCCAGCAGCCAAATAGGGGCATTTTATGGCTACACCTTC | CASSQIGAFYGYTF
. | TRBJ1-5 | TRBV28 | . | TGTGCCAGCAGACCGGGGGCTAGGCAGCCCCAGCATTTT | CASRPGARQPQHF